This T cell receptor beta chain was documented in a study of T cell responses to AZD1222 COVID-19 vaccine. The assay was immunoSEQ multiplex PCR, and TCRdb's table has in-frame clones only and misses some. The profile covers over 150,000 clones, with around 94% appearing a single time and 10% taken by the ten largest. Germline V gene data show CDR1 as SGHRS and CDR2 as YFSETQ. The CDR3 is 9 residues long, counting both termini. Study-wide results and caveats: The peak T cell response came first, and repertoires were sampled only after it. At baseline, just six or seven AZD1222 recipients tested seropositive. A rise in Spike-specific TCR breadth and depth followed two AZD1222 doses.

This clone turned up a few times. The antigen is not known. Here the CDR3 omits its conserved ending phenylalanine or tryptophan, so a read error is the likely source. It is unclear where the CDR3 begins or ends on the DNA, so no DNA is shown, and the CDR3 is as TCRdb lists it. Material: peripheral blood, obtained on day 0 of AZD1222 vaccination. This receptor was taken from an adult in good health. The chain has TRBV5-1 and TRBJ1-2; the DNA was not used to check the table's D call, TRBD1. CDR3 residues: CASSPLQGL.